This is a list of T cell receptor beta chains from one sample in a study of T cells after yellow fever vaccination. TCRdb re-derived calls from the 5' RACE reads in MiXCR, one entry per CDR3 protein. This sample has fewer than 650,000 distinct CDR3 sequences; 21% occur once, and the top ten carry about 15%. The specimen comprised PBMCs, sampled roughly 20 days after the first yellow fever vaccination. The source of these receptors is a man aged 18 to 29 who received the YFV17D yellow fever vaccine. Both conserved end residues are part of each CDR3. Fields, in order: J gene, D gene, V gene, clone size, CDR3 protein, CDR3 DNA. D genes are given only for firm matches. Part of the rows lack a size; the others show once, few, many or a class for expanded clones.

TRBJ2-5 | TRBD2 | TRBV19 | few | CASSITTRTSGGPRGTQYF | TGTGCCAGTAGTATCACGACCCGGACTAGCGGGGGCCCGCGGGGGACCCAGTACTTC
TRBJ2-1 | . | TRBV6-2/TRBV6-3 | . | CASPLWDEQFF | TGTGCCAGCCCCCTCTGGGATGAGCAGTTCTTC
TRBJ2-1 | TRBD2 | TRBV20-1 | . | CSAFSGTSFAYNEQFF | TGCAGTGCATTCTCCGGGACTAGCTTCGCCTACAATGAGCAGTTCTTC
TRBJ1-2 | . | TRBV25-1 | few | CASSERRDNYGYTF | TGTGCCAGCAGTGAACGCCGGGACAACTATGGCTACACCTTC
TRBJ1-4 | . | TRBV20-1 | . | CSALTGITNEKLFF | TGCAGTGCTCTTACAGGGATAACTAATGAAAAACTGTTTTTT
TRBJ2-5 | TRBD1 | TRBV4-2 | few | CASSQVTGQGISETQYF | TGTGCCAGCAGCCAAGTAACGGGACAGGGGATTTCGGAGACCCAGTACTTC
TRBJ2-1 | . | TRBV6-1 | . | CASVSNSYNEQFF | TGTGCCAGCGTCTCTAACAGCTACAATGAGCAGTTCTTC
TRBJ1-2 | . | TRBV25-1 | . | CASSDRNYGYTF | TGTGCCAGCAGTGACAGAAACTATGGCTACACCTTC
TRBJ2-7 | . | TRBV5-1 | few | CASSLEGTGEQYF | TGCGCCAGCAGCTTGGAGGGTACTGGCGAGCAGTACTTC
TRBJ2-6 | . | TRBV6-1 | . | CASTHGRPEANVLTF | TGTGCCAGCACCCACGGGCGTCCGGAGGCCAACGTCCTGACTTTC
TRBJ2-2 | . | TRBV6-5 | few | CASSYGAVGGTGELFF | TGTGCCAGCAGTTACGGTGCAGTAGGGGGTACCGGGGAGCTGTTTTTT
TRBJ2-7 | . | TRBV5-6 | few | CASEVRRGPSYEQYF | TGTGCCAGCGAAGTGAGGCGGGGGCCCTCCTACGAGCAGTACTTC
TRBJ1-1 | TRBD1 | TRBV9 | . | CASSVDGTGRNTEAFF | TGTGCCAGCAGCGTGGATGGGACAGGGCGGAACACTGAAGCTTTCTTT
TRBJ2-6 | TRBD1 | TRBV7-2 | few | CASRQTGALNVLTF | TGTGCCAGCAGACAGACAGGGGCCCTAAACGTCCTGACTTTC
TRBJ2-5 | . | TRBV7-9 | . | CASSFALGGSETQYF | TGTGCCAGCAGCTTTGCCTTAGGGGGGTCTGAGACCCAGTACTTC
TRBJ2-3 | TRBD2 | TRBV10-3 | few | CAISDSLPSSIAGSTDTQYF | TGTGCCATCAGTGACTCCCTCCCCTCGTCGATAGCGGGGAGCACAGATACGCAGTATTTT
TRBJ2-5 | TRBD1 | TRBV29-1 | few | CSVGQQKETQYF | TGCAGCGTGGGACAGCAGAAAGAGACCCAGTACTTC
TRBJ2-1 | . | TRBV7-6 | few | CASSLNSWRVYEQFF | TGTGCCAGCAGCTTAAACAGCTGGAGGGTCTATGAGCAGTTCTTC
TRBJ2-3 | . | TRBV18 | few | CASSLRVLRQEEGGSTDTQYF | TGTGCCAGCTCACTCCGGGTGTTGCGGCAAGAGGAGGGGGGGAGCACAGATACGCAGTATTTT
TRBJ2-1 | TRBD1 | TRBV5-4 | once | CASSRDSFEQFF | TGTGCCAGCAGCCGGGACAGTTTTGAGCAGTTCTTC
TRBJ1-1 | . | TRBV27 | few | CASRIQGGTSIEAFF | TGTGCCAGCAGGATACAGGGAGGGACAAGTATAGAAGCTTTCTTT
TRBJ2-7 | . | TRBV7-9 | . | CASGAGSSYEQYF | TGTGCCAGCGGGGCAGGGAGCTCCTACGAGCAGTACTTC
TRBJ1-6 | . | TRBV5-4 | few | CASSLDGSSLGYF | TGTGCCAGCAGCTTGGACGGGTCGTCTCTTGGCTACTTT
TRBJ1-3 | . | TRBV7-2 | . | CASTLTGNGNTIYF | TGTGCCAGCACCCTCACAGGGAATGGAAACACCATATATTTT
TRBJ2-5 | . | TRBV9 | . | CASSGAGPTYQETQYF | TGTGCCAGCAGCGGTGCGGGGCCCACGTACCAAGAGACCCAGTACTTC
TRBJ2-5 | TRBD1 | TRBV5-1 | many | CASSLLTGGQETQYF | TGCGCCAGCAGCTTGTTAACAGGGGGCCAAGAGACCCAGTACTTC